This T cell receptor (beta chain) was documented in a study of human T cells and chemical hapten exposure. For the study at large: Patients additionally received therapeutic doses of diphenylcyclopropenone on the scalp once a week, and this continued throughout the approximately 23-week study.

TCRdb fed the RACE reads into MiXCR, producing one record per CDR3 protein. The sample has about 120,000 distinct CDR3 sequences; 11% are singletons. This clonotype was detected only a few times. Its antigen is as yet unknown. General study results and limits: Having alopecia, donors may respond immunologically unlike healthy people. PT1 expanded TCR counts and patch test score correlated positively.

Per the germline V gene, CDR1 is PRHDT and CDR2 is FYEKMQ (reference sequence). The V gene lost 6 bases and the J gene lost 0 bases, with 14 bases spanning the gap. This CDR3 spans 15 amino acids. The time point was: patch test 3, about 24 weeks after DPC sensitization. Treatment described: therapeutic diphenylcyclopropenone sensitization with weekly scalp DPC. The TCR was taken from a woman in her forties or fifties with alopecia areata. Some clones in this sample may be carry-over from other donors' samples. The V and J genes are TRBV13 and TRBJ1-1; D remains unclear. The sample in question was whole blood, obtained in connection with sensitization to the hapten diphenylcyclopropenone (DPC). The CDR3 sequence is CASSRYGALNTEAFF. The CDR3 DNA follows: TGTGCCAGCAGTAGGTATGGAGCACTGAACACTGAAGCTTTCTTT. Full variable domain (rest looked up from reference TRBV13 and TRBJ1-1): AAGVIQSPRHLIKEKRETATLKCYPIPRHDTVYWYQQGPGQDPQFLISFYEKMQSDKGSIPDRFSAQQFSDYHSELNMSSLELGDSALYFCASSRYGALNTEAFFGQGTRLTVV.